These 2 T cell receptor beta chains came from one sample sequenced in a study of cytomegalovirus exposure and HLA in healthy donors. Sequencing used immunoSEQ multiplex PCR; TCRdb keeps in-frame clones, though not all of them. This sample has some 140,000 clones, with around 84% found just once. Sequencing used PBMCs. These receptor sequences come from a human donor in good health.

The chain recombines TRBV4-1 with TRBJ2-1, with 8 bases aligning to TRBD2. The J segment lost 2 bases and the V segment lost 6 bases, leaving 9 bases of the junction unmatched. CDR1 is MGHRA, CDR2 YSYEKL, per germline. CDR3 size: 16 residues. The CDR3 region is CASRPLAGKTYNEQFF. As DNA, the CDR3 is TGCGCCAGCAGACCCTTAGCGGGAAAGACCTACAATGAGCAGTTCTTC.

The rearrangement links TRBV25-1 to TRBJ1-3; D is unresolved. V was pared by 10 bases and J by 2 bases, with 15 bases between. This CDR3 spans 14 amino acids. Per germline, CDR1 MGHDK and CDR2 SYGVNS. The CDR3 DNA reads as TGTGCCACTACTCCGTGGAGCGCTGGAAACACCATATATTTT. Translation gives CATTPWSAGNTIYF.